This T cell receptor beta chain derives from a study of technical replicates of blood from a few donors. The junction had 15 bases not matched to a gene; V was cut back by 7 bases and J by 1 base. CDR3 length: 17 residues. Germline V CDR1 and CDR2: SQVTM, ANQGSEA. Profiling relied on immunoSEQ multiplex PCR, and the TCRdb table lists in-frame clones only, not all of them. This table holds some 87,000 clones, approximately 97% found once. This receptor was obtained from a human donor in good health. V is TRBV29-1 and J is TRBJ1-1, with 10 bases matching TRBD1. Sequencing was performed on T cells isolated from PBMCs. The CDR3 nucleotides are TGCAGCGCCTACCGGGACAGGGGAGTACGTAAGAACACTGAAGCTTTCTTT. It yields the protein CSAYRDRGVRKNTEAFF.